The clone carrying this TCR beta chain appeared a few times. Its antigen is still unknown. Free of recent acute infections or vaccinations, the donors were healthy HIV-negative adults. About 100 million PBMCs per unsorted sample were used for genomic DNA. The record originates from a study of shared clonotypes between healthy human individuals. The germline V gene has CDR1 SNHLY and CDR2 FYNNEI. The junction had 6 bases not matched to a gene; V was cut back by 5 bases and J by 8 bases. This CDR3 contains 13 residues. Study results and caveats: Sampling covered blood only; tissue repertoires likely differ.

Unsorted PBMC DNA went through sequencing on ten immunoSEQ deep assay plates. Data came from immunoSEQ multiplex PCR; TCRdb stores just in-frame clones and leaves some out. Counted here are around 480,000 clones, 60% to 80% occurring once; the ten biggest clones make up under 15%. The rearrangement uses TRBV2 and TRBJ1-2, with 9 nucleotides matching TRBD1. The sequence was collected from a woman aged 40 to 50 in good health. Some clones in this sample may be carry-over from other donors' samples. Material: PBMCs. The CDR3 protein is CASSPDRGTGYTF. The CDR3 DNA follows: TGTGCCAGCAGTCCCGACAGGGGGACAGGCTACACCTTC.